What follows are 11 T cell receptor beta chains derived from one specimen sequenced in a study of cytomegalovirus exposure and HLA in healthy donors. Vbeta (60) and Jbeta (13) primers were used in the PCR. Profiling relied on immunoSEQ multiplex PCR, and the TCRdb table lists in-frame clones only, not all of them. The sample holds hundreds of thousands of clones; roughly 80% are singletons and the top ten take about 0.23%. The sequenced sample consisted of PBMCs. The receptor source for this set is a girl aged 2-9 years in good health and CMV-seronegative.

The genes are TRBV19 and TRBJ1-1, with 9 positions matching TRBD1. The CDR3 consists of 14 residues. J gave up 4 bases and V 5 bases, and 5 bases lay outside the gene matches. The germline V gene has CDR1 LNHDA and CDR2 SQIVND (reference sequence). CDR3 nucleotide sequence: TGTGCCAGTAGTGACGGGACAGGGATCACTGAAGCTTTCTTT. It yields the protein CASSDGTGITEAFF.

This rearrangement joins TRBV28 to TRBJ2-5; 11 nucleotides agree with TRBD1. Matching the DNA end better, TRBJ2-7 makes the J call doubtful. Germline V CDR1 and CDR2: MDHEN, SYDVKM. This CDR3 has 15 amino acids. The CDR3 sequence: CASSLAGQGAYEQYF. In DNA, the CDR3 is TGTGCCAGCAGTTTAGCGGGACAGGGGGCCTACGAGCAGTACTTC.

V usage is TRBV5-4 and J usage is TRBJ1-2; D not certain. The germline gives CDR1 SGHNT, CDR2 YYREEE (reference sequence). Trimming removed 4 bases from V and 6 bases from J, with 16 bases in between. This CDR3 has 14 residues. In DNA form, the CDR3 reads TGTGCCAGCAGCCTTGACAAGGCTTGGGATGGCTACACCTTC. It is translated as CASSLDKAWDGYTF.

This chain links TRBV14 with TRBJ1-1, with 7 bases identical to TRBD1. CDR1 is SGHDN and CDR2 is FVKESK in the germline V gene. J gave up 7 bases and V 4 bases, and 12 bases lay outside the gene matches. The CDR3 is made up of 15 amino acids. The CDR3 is CASSRRLTGTGEAFF. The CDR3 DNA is TGTGCCAGCAGCCGACGACTGACAGGGACGGGTGAAGCTTTCTTT.

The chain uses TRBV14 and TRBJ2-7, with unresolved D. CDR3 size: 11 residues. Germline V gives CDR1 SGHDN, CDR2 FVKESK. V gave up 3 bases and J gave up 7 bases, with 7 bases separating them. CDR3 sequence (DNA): TGTGCCAGCAGCCAGCTGAGGGAGCAGTACTTC. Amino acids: CASSQLREQYF.

The CDR3 protein is CASSGTGLATEAFF. The CDR3 bases are TGCGCCAGCAGCGGAACAGGGTTGGCCACTGAAGCTTTCTTT. The rearrangement uses TRBV5-1 and TRBJ1-1, with a weak D call TRBD1 (6 bases). The germline V gene has CDR1 SGHRS and CDR2 YFSETQ. V was clipped by 4 bases and J by 4 bases, with 14 bases between them. The length of the CDR3 is 14 residues. Full variable domain (missing parts from reference TRBV5-1 and TRBJ1-1): KAGVTQTPRYLIKTRGQQVTLSCSPISGHRSVSWYQQTPGQGLQFLFEYFSETQRNKGNFPGRFSGRQFSNSRSEMNVSTLELGDSALYLCASSGTGLATEAFFGQGTRLTVV.

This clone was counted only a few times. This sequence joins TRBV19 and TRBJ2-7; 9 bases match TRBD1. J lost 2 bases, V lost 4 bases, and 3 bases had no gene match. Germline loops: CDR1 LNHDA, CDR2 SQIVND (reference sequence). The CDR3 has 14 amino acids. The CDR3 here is CASSKGQGTYEQYF. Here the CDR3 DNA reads TGTGCCAGTAGTAAGGGACAGGGAACCTACGAGCAGTACTTC.

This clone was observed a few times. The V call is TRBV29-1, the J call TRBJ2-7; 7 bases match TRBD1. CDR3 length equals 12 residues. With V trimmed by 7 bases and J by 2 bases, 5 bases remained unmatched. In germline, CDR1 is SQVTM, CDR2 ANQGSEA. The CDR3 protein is CSGGDSAYEQYF. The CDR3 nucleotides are TGCAGCGGAGGGGACAGCGCCTACGAGCAGTACTTC.

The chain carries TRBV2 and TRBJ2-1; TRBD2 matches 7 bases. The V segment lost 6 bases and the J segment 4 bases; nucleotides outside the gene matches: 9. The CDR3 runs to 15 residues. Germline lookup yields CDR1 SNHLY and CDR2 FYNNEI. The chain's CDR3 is CASRGNSGAYNEQFF. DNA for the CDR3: TGTGCCAGCAGGGGGAACAGCGGGGCTTACAATGAGCAGTTCTTC.

CDR3 sequence reads: CASSSAKRDSFSGYTF. CDR3 in DNA: TGCGCCAGCAGCTCAGCCAAACGGGACAGTTTTAGCGGCTACACCTTC. V and J are TRBV5-1 and TRBJ1-2; 7 bases map to TRBD1. J was trimmed by 8 bases and V by 3 bases; bases with no gene match: 16. Germline CDR1 and CDR2: SGHRS and YFSETQ. The CDR3 spans 16 residues.

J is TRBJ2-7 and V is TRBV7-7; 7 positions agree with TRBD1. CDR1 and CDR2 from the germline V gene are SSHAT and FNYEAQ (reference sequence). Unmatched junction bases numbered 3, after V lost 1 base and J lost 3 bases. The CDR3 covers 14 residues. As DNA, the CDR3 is TGTGCCAGCAGCTTAGGAGGACAGGACTACGAGCAGTACTTC. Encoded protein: CASSLGGQDYEQYF. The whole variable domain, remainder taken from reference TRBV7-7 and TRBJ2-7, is GAGVSQSPRYKVTKRGQDVTLRCDPISSHATLYWYQQALGQGPEFLTYFNYEAQPDKSGLPSDRFSAERPEGSISTLTIQRTEQRDSAMYRCASSLGGQDYEQYFGPGTRLTVT.